The 21 T cell receptor beta chains reported below all come from one sample, sequenced in a study of OX40 agonist ivuxolimab in advanced cancers. Profiled with immunoSEQ multiplex PCR; TCRdb holds only in-frame clones, not every one. The sample carries some 81,000 clones, 80% to 90% recorded once. The specimen comprised CD4+ or CD8+ T cells sorted from blood, sampled in a trial of the OX40 agonist ivuxolimab. These receptors originate from an adult with an advanced solid tumor such as melanoma, head and neck, liver or kidney cancer.

The table lists this clone with a few counts. The DNA for the CDR3 is TGTGCCAGCAGTTTTTCTGGGCGGTACAATGAGCAGTTCTTC. Translating it yields CASSFSGRYNEQFF. The rearrangement uses TRBV6-1 and TRBJ2-1; no clear D gene. CDR3 length: 14 amino acids. Germline assignment: CDR1 MNHNS and CDR2 SASEGT. Trimming stripped 5 bases from V and 4 bases from J, with 12 bases between.

The chain has TRBV11-2 and TRBJ2-5; 7 bases agree with TRBD2. This CDR3 is 16 amino acids long. CDR1 is SGHAT and CDR2 is FQNNGV in the germline V gene. J lost 2 bases, V lost 3 bases, and 9 bases had no gene match. This CDR3 is CASSFRLRGVQETQYF. For the CDR3, the DNA is TGTGCCAGCAGCTTCCGCCTACGGGGGGTTCAAGAGACCCAGTACTTC.

CDR3 region: CASSTQGGNIQYF. CDR3 DNA sequence: TGTGCCAGCAGTACACAGGGGGGGAACATTCAGTACTTC. This chain joins TRBV28 and TRBJ2-4; D may be TRBD1 (8 bases). V lost 5 bases, J lost 7 bases, and 12 bases lay in between. Per the germline V gene, CDR1 is MDHEN and CDR2 is SYDVKM. This CDR3 is built from 13 residues.

This clone was picked up one time. The J gene is TRBJ1-5, the V gene TRBV11-1; D perhaps matches TRBD1 (6 bases). Germline V gene data show CDR1 as SGHAT and CDR2 as FQDESV (reference sequence). The CDR3 has 13 amino acids. V was shortened by 5 bases and J by 5 bases, with 10 bases between the two germline ends. This CDR3 is CASSADRHQPQHF. The CDR3 nucleotides read TGTGCCAGCAGCGCCGACAGGCATCAGCCCCAGCATTTT. The full variable domain, rest sourced from reference TRBV11-1 and TRBJ1-5, is EAEVAQSPRYKITEKSQAVAFWCDPISGHATLYWYRQILGQGPELLVQFQDESVVDDSQLPKDRFSAERLKGVDSTLKIQPAELGDSAMYLCASSADRHQPQHFGDGTRLSIL.

V is TRBV5-1 and J is TRBJ2-1; TRBD2 aligns across 13 bases. After removal of 4 bases from V and 6 bases from J, the junction contained 4 bases not matched to a gene. This CDR3 is 15 amino acids long. From germline, CDR1 is SGHRS and CDR2 YFSETQ. In DNA, the CDR3 is TGCGCCAGCAGCCAAACTAGCGGGGGGGCCAATGAGCAGTTCTTC. Translation gives CASSQTSGGANEQFF.

The chain couples TRBV9 to TRBJ1-5; 9 bases agree with TRBD1. V trimming: 4 bases; J trimming: 10 bases; junction bases outside the gene matches: 9. This CDR3 spans 14 amino acids. Looked up from germline, CDR1 is SGDLS and CDR2 is YYNGEE. The CDR3 region is CASSPGTGWGPQHF. The CDR3, as DNA: TGTGCCAGCAGCCCCGGGACAGGGTGGGGACCCCAGCATTTT.

The rearrangement uses TRBV10-3 and TRBJ1-4; a weak D match, TRBD1 (6 bases). The CDR3 loop spans 15 amino acids. Per the germline V gene, CDR1 is ENHRY and CDR2 is SYGVKD. V gave up 2 bases and J gave up 8 bases, with 15 bases separating them. The CDR3 nucleotides read TGTGCCATCAGTGAGGATAGGGGGGCTGGGGAAAAACTGTTTTTT. Residues: CAISEDRGAGEKLFF.

The V call is TRBV7-9, the J call TRBJ2-5; 8 bases match TRBD2. CDR1 and CDR2 from the germline V gene are SEHNR and FQNEAQ (reference sequence). This CDR3 contains 14 residues. After removal of 3 bases from V and 5 bases from J, the junction contained 5 bases not matched to a gene. The CDR3 bases are TGTGCCAGCAGCTTCTTGAGCGGGGGTGAGACCCAGTACTTC. It translates to CASSFLSGGETQYF. The variable domain in full, with the rest retrieved from reference TRBV7-9 and TRBJ2-5, is DTGVSQNPRHKITKRGQNVTFRCDPISEHNRLYWYRQTLGQGPEFLTYFQNEAQLEKSRLLSDRFSAERPKGSFSTLEIQRTEQGDSAMYLCASSFLSGGETQYFGPGTRLLVL.

The V and J genes are TRBV30 and TRBJ2-3; 12 bases align to TRBD2. The CDR3 covers 15 residues. V lost 2 bases, J lost 4 bases, and 4 bases stayed unmatched. Germline assignment: CDR1 GTSNPN and CDR2 SVGIG (reference sequence). The CDR3, as DNA: TGTGCCTGGAGTCAGTCTAGCGGGGGGGCAGATACGCAGTATTTT. Its translation is CAWSQSSGGADTQYF.

This chain uses TRBV5-5 with TRBJ2-1; TRBD1 or TRBD2 may be the D gene (5 bases each). Germline V gene data show CDR1 as SGHKS and CDR2 as YYEKEE (reference sequence). CDR3 length: 17 residues. V lost 4 bases and J 7 bases, leaving 24 bases between the germline ends. CDR3 DNA sequence: TGTGCCAGCAGCCTTAAACTGTACCGGGACCAAAGGAATGAGCAGTTCTTC. Translated, it gives CASSLKLYRDQRNEQFF.

A few counts support this clone. J is TRBJ2-7 and V is TRBV4-1; a weak D match, TRBD1 (6 bases). Germline values: CDR1 MGHRA, CDR2 YSYEKL. Trimming shortened V by 1 base and J by 2 bases, and 27 bases separated the two germline ends. The length of the CDR3 is 20 residues. The CDR3 is CASSQGPLFRTATSTYEQYF. The CDR3 coding sequence is TGCGCCAGCAGCCAAGGCCCCCTTTTTAGGACAGCCACTTCTACCTACGAGCAGTACTTC.

Here the CDR3 reads CASSRSIHYGYTF. CDR3 DNA: TGTGCCAGCAGCAGGTCTATCCACTATGGCTACACCTTC. The V gene is TRBV7-9, the J gene TRBJ1-2, with no clear D. CDR3 length: 13 residues. Germline lookup yields CDR1 SEHNR and CDR2 FQNEAQ (reference sequence). Deletions cut 5 bases from V and 3 bases from J, with 10 bases between.

This clone was seen only a few times. This chain joins TRBV6-5 and TRBJ1-2; 7 bases match TRBD1. Germline CDR1 MNHEY, CDR2 SVGAGI. The CDR3 length is 14 residues. Trimming took 6 bases from V and 4 from J; bases not matched to a gene: 8. CDR3 sequence reads: CASSRDRVVYGYTF. The CDR3 coding sequence is TGTGCCAGCAGCCGCGACAGGGTAGTCTATGGCTACACCTTC.

A single count supports this clone. The V and J genes are TRBV5-5 and TRBJ1-4; D might be TRBD1 (6 bases). Germline values: CDR1 SGHKS, CDR2 YYEKEE (reference sequence). Trimming took 3 bases from V and 7 from J, leaving 13 bases between them. The length of the CDR3 is 14 residues. The CDR3 is CASSSQGIGEKLFF. The CDR3 DNA reads as TGTGCCAGCAGCTCACAGGGTATCGGTGAAAAACTGTTTTTT.

This clone was recorded only once. V and J are TRBV4-3 and TRBJ2-5; 7 bases are a match to TRBD2. With V trimmed by 1 base and J by 1 base, 3 bases remained unmatched. This CDR3 comprises 15 residues. Germline V gives CDR1 LGHNA, CDR2 YSLEER. Here the CDR3 DNA reads TGCGCCAGCAGCCAAGGTCCGGGGGGCCAAGAGACCCAGTACTTC. This codes for CASSQGPGGQETQYF.

A single count supports this clone. The rearrangement links TRBV15 to TRBJ1-6; 8 positions match TRBD1. V lost 3 bases, J lost 9 bases, and 10 bases stayed unmatched. CDR1 is LNHNV and CDR2 is YYDKDF in the germline V gene (reference sequence). This CDR3 region has 16 residues. CDR3: CATSRERTGRGSPLHF. CDR3 bases: TGTGCCACCAGCAGGGAGAGGACAGGGAGAGGTTCACCCCTCCACTTT.

This clone is medium-sized in the sample. The chain joins TRBV7-2 to TRBJ1-2; D is possibly TRBD1 (5 bases). Between the trimmed V and J ends, which lost 6 bases and 8 bases, there was a span of 16 bases. This CDR3 contains 13 residues. From germline, CDR1 is SGHTA and CDR2 FQGNSA. The CDR3 DNA is TGTGCCAGCAGTTTGCAGGGTTTCAGGGGCTACACCTTC. Translated, it gives CASSLQGFRGYTF.

The rearrangement links TRBV7-2 to TRBJ1-3; TRBD1 might be the D (5 bases). The CDR3 extends over 15 amino acids. Between the trimmed V and J ends, which lost 1 base and 4 bases, there was a span of 11 bases. The V gene's germline CDR1 is SGHTA and CDR2 FQGNSA. The CDR3 sequence: CASSLEGRRGNTIYF. CDR3 nucleotide sequence: TGTGCCAGCAGCTTAGAGGGACGGAGAGGAAACACCATATATTTT.

As for this clone: The same CDR3 also results from other DNA sequences found in this sample. The chain joins TRBV29-1 to TRBJ2-5, with TRBD2 matching over 9 bases. The length of the CDR3 is 13 residues. V lost 7 bases, J lost 5 bases, and 8 bases stayed unmatched. Germline values: CDR1 SQVTM, CDR2 ANQGSEA. CDR3 amino acids: CSGGRGGGETQYF. DNA for the CDR3: TGCAGCGGGGGGCGGGGGGGCGGCGAGACCCAGTACTTC.

The rearrangement uses TRBV11-2 and TRBJ1-1, with 7 positions matching TRBD1. Germline assignment: CDR1 SGHAT and CDR2 FQNNGV. The CDR3 loop spans 14 amino acids. J was trimmed by 9 bases and V by 8 bases; bases with no gene match: 15. The CDR3 DNA reads TGTGCCAGCTGTTTGGACAGGAGGGGTTCTAAAGCTTTCTTT. It codes for CASCLDRRGSKAFF.

The V gene is TRBV18, the J gene TRBJ1-5; maybe TRBD1 (5 bases). The germline gives CDR1 KGHSH, CDR2 LQKENI. The CDR3 is made up of 13 amino acids. V was shortened by 4 bases and J by 5 bases, with 9 bases between the two germline ends. CDR3 bases: TGTGCCAGCTCACGCGGGACGGATCAGCCCCAGCATTTT. Translation: CASSRGTDQPQHF.